The next 13 T cell receptor beta chains were all read from a single sample in a study of cytotoxic CD8 clonotypes in ibrutinib-treated CLL. Method: immunoSEQ multiplex PCR; TCRdb's copy keeps in-frame clones and lacks some. The repertoire holds about 310,000 clones, with almost 80% as singletons. Source: PBMCs, taken before ibrutinib treatment. The receptors come from a human donor with chronic lymphocytic leukemia.

The chain couples TRBV27 to TRBJ2-3; TRBD2 matches 10 bases. This CDR3 contains 16 residues. Germline CDR1 reads MNHEY; CDR2 reads SMNVEV (reference sequence). V lost 2 bases to trimming and J lost 3 bases; unmatched junction nucleotides: 5. CDR3 nucleotide sequence: TGTGCCAGCAGTTTACTAGCGGGAGTCTTTACAGATACGCAGTATTTT. Its translation: CASSLLAGVFTDTQYF.

This clone was seen a single time. V usage is TRBV27 and J usage is TRBJ2-7; 9 nucleotides align to TRBD1. V shed 6 bases, J shed 3 bases, and the junction held 12 bases outside the gene matches. This CDR3 has 16 residues. The germline V gene has CDR1 MNHEY and CDR2 SMNVEV (reference sequence). CDR3 sequence reads: CASSRHLGQGVYEQYF. The CDR3 coding sequence is TGTGCCAGCAGCCGTCACTTGGGACAGGGTGTCTACGAGCAGTACTTC.

V and J are TRBV9 and TRBJ1-3, with 7 bases matching TRBD1. Trimming cost V 0 bases and J 3 bases; bases outside gene matches: 9. The germline gives CDR1 SGDLS, CDR2 YYNGEE. CDR3 length: 17 amino acids. In DNA form, the CDR3 reads TGTGCCAGCAGCGTAGCTCGAGGGGGCTTCGGTGGAAACACCATATATTTT. It is translated as CASSVARGGFGGNTIYF.

The chain employs TRBV14 and TRBJ1-4, with D unresolved. CDR1 SGHDN and CDR2 FVKESK come from the germline V gene. V dropped 6 bases and J dropped 7 bases, with 12 bases sitting between them. The CDR3 spans 13 residues. The CDR3 coding sequence is TGTGCCAGCAGTGCCGGGGATTCTGAAAAACTGTTTTTT. This codes for CASSAGDSEKLFF.

This clone has only one observation. The chain is built from TRBV4-1 and TRBJ2-7; no reliable D call. V was pared by 0 bases and J by 5 bases, with 5 bases between. Germline CDR1 is MGHRA and CDR2 is YSYEKL. CDR3 length: 12 residues. The DNA for the CDR3 is TGCGCCAGCAGCCAAGATGTAGACGAGCAGTACTTC. Protein sequence: CASSQDVDEQYF.

This clone showed up just a few times. The sample carries other DNA sequences with the same CDR3. The chain has TRBV27 and TRBJ1-3; no definite D call. This CDR3 is built from 14 residues. From germline, CDR1 is MNHEY and CDR2 SMNVEV (reference sequence). Between the trimmed V and J ends, which lost 2 bases and 0 bases, there was a span of 5 bases. The chain's CDR3 is CASSLSGSGNTIYF. The DNA of the CDR3 is TGTGCCAGCAGTTTAAGTGGCTCTGGAAACACCATATATTTT.

V gene TRBV6-6 combines with J gene TRBJ2-5; 9 bases are shared with TRBD2. Losses at the gene ends were 1 base for V and 5 bases for J; bases not matched to a gene: 5. Germline assignment: CDR1 MNHNY and CDR2 SVGAGI (reference sequence). The CDR3 is made up of 15 amino acids. CDR3 sequence (DNA): TGTGCCAGCAGTTACTATCATAGCGGGAGTGAGACCCAGTACTTC. It translates to CASSYYHSGSETQYF.

The chain uses TRBV28 and TRBJ2-7, with TRBD1 identical over 7 bases. CDR3 length equals 16 residues. Unmatched junction bases numbered 14, after V lost 7 bases and J lost 2 bases. Germline CDR1 MDHEN, CDR2 SYDVKM. DNA of the CDR3: TGTGCCAGCAAGGGACAGAATCCCAGGGGGACCTACGAGCAGTACTTC. Translated: CASKGQNPRGTYEQYF.

V and J are TRBV7-2 and TRBJ1-3; 9 bases fit TRBD1. Germline V gives CDR1 SGHTA, CDR2 FQGNSA. The CDR3 extends over 14 amino acids. With V trimmed by 5 bases and J by 3 bases, 2 bases remained unmatched. CDR3 nucleotide sequence: TGTGCCAGCAGCACAGGGGGCAGTGGAAACACCATATATTTT. Amino acid sequence: CASSTGGSGNTIYF.

J is TRBJ2-7 and V is TRBV5-4; D is ambiguous. Germline V CDR1 and CDR2: SGHNT, YYREEE (reference sequence). The CDR3 is 13 residues long. Trimming stripped 0 bases from V and 6 bases from J, with 10 bases between. CDR3: CASSLVHDGEQYF. The DNA of the CDR3 is TGTGCCAGCAGCTTGGTACACGACGGCGAGCAGTACTTC.

This chain uses TRBV15 with TRBJ1-1; D gene unclear. V gave up 6 bases and J gave up 5 bases, with 16 bases separating them. The CDR3 extends over 14 amino acids. The germline V gene has CDR1 LNHNV and CDR2 YYDKDF (reference sequence). The DNA of the CDR3 is TGTGCCACCAGGTCAGGTGCTGTGAGGACTGAAGCTTTCTTT. It specifies CATRSGAVRTEAFF.

CDR3 bases: TGTGCCAGCAGTTCCCCAACTAGCGGGAGCACAGATACGCAGTATTTT. It codes for CASSSPTSGSTDTQYF. The J gene is TRBJ2-3, the V gene TRBV28; TRBD2 matches at 9 bases. CDR1 is MDHEN and CDR2 is SYDVKM in the germline V gene. Trimming cost V 4 bases and J 0 bases; bases outside gene matches: 5. There are 16 residues in the CDR3.

The J gene is TRBJ2-7, the V gene TRBV6-4, with D uncertain. Trimming took off 6 bases at V and 7 bases at J, with 16 bases between the two ends. The CDR3 has 13 residues. Germline V gene sequence: CDR1 MRHNA, CDR2 SNTAGT. CDR3 DNA: TGTGCCAGCAGCGCGACCTCGATTGGGGAGCAGTACTTC. Translation: CASSATSIGEQYF.